This TCR beta chain originates from a study of OX40 agonist ivuxolimab in advanced cancers. V was clipped by 1 base and J by 8 bases, with 12 bases between them. CDR3 length equals 14 residues. CDR1 and CDR2 (germline): SEHNR, FQNEAQ (reference sequence). TCRdb's copy holds only in-frame clones and misses some; the assay was immunoSEQ multiplex PCR. This sample has some 100,000 clones, with about 80% found just once. Researchers took blood at baseline, on cycle 4 day 1, and on cycle 7 day 1. The chain has TRBV7-9 and TRBJ2-4; unclear D gene. The source was CD4+ or CD8+ T cells sorted from blood, collected in a trial of the OX40 agonist ivuxolimab. This TCR derives from an adult with an advanced solid tumor such as melanoma, head and neck, liver or kidney cancer. DNA for the CDR3: TGTGCCAGCAGCTTAGAGTGGGAAATGGACATTCAGTACTTC. It translates to CASSLEWEMDIQYF.